These T cell receptor beta chains were read from a single sample in a study of T cells after yellow fever vaccination. TCRdb re-called the 5' RACE reads with MiXCR, one entry per CDR3 protein. The sample yields about 310,000 distinct CDR3 sequences, roughly 3.5% seen once. The source material was PBMCs, sampled on the day of the yellow fever booster vaccination. The receptor source for this set is a man aged 18 to 35 who received the YFV17D yellow fever vaccine. CDR3s include the opening cysteine and the closing phenylalanine or tryptophan. The listing skips clone size in some rows; elsewhere it reads once, few, many or a size class.

V gene: TRBV10-3
clone size: medium-sized
J gene: TRBJ2-6
CDR3 protein: CAISEPRAGFVLTF

V gene: TRBV29-1
clone size: many
J gene: TRBJ2-5
CDR3 protein: CSVERQGGETQYF

V gene: TRBV20-1
clone size: many
J gene: TRBJ2-5
CDR3 protein: CSARAGGKETQYF

V gene: TRBV7-2
clone size: few
J gene: TRBJ1-4
CDR3 protein: CASSQQVREKLFF

V gene: TRBV19
clone size: few
J gene: TRBJ2-6
CDR3 protein: CASTLDRDSGANVLTF

V gene: TRBV9
clone size: many
J gene: TRBJ2-1
CDR3 protein: CASNLESPYNEQFF

V gene: TRBV9
clone size: many
J gene: TRBJ2-6
CDR3 protein: CASSVGRSSSGANVLTF

V gene: TRBV27
clone size: .
J gene: TRBJ2-3
CDR3 protein: CASSALDRSTDTQYF

V gene: TRBV4-3
clone size: few
J gene: TRBJ1-5
CDR3 protein: CASSQDFRDRGNQHF

V gene: TRBV10-3
clone size: many
J gene: TRBJ2-2
CDR3 protein: CATQSSRELFF

V gene: TRBV6-5
clone size: many
J gene: TRBJ2-2
CDR3 protein: CASTRTGLNTGELFF

V gene: TRBV2
clone size: many
J gene: TRBJ2-1
CDR3 protein: CASSPPTGTGGNEQFF

V gene: TRBV7-9
clone size: .
J gene: TRBJ2-1
CDR3 protein: CASSFNRGGSSQNEQFF